The 21 T cell receptor beta chains in this list originate from one sample, sequenced in a study of blood T cell repertoires in COVID-19. The repertoire was sequenced with immunoSEQ multiplex PCR; TCRdb's copy has only in-frame clones and lacks some. The sample records 240,000 or so clones, roughly 80% being singletons. The sample taken for sequencing was peripheral blood. These receptors were collected from a woman aged 80 or older with acute or convalescent COVID-19.

This chain joins TRBV3-1 (or the pseudogene TRBV3-2) and TRBJ1-4; D is uncertain. Deletions cut 1 base from V and 7 bases from J, with 19 bases between. The V gene's germline CDR1 is LGHDT and CDR2 YNNKEL (reference sequence). CDR3 size: 17 residues. The CDR3 spells CASSQGVLSVVGEKLFF. CDR3 sequence (DNA): TGTGCCAGCAGCCAAGGTGTTCTATCCGTAGTTGGTGAAAAACTGTTTTTT.

The rearrangement uses TRBV28 and TRBJ1-4; a weak D match, TRBD1 (5 bases). Germline V CDR1 and CDR2: MDHEN, SYDVKM. With 1 base removed from V and 8 bases from J, the gap between germline ends came to 11 bases. The CDR3 loop spans 14 amino acids. CDR3 sequence (DNA): TGTGCCAGCAGTTTATCGGGGGTCTCGGAAAAACTGTTTTTT. Its protein product is CASSLSGVSEKLFF.

This sequence joins TRBV10-3 and TRBJ2-1, with TRBD2 identical over 7 bases. The CDR3 extends over 14 amino acids. The J segment lost 6 bases and the V segment lost 3 bases, leaving 5 bases of the junction unmatched. CDR1 is ENHRY and CDR2 is SYGVKD in the germline V gene. CDR3 region: CAISERRGGNEQFF. The DNA of the CDR3 is TGTGCCATCAGTGAAAGGCGCGGGGGCAATGAGCAGTTCTTC.

This clone was seen just once. V gene TRBV5-1 combines with J gene TRBJ1-3; TRBD1 matches 8 bases. The ends lost 4 bases at V and 0 bases at J; junction bases unmatched: 6. The CDR3 totals 16 residues. Per the germline V gene, CDR1 is SGHRS and CDR2 is YFSETQ. The DNA of the CDR3 is TGCGCCAGCAGCCCCGGACAGGGCCTCTCTGGAAACACCATATATTTT. This translates into CASSPGQGLSGNTIYF.

The chain joins TRBV11-2 to TRBJ1-1; the match to TRBD1 covers 11 bases. The CDR3 is 15 amino acids. V dropped 3 bases and J dropped 11; count of bases not matched to a gene: 11. Germline CDR1 SGHAT, CDR2 FQNNGV. In nucleotides, the CDR3 is TGTGCCAGCAGCTTTCCGGACAGGGGGCGCGACGGGGCTTTCTTT. Amino acid sequence: CASSFPDRGRDGAFF.

This clone was seen only a few times. This chain uses TRBV6-5 with TRBJ1-3, with 9 bases fitting TRBD1. CDR1 is MNHEY, CDR2 SVGAGI, per germline. The V gene end was trimmed by 6 bases and the J gene end by 4 bases; junction bases not matched to a gene: 4. The CDR3 is 14 residues long. CDR3 amino acids: CASRSGTGGNTIYF. CDR3 nucleotides: TGTGCCAGCAGATCCGGGACAGGGGGAAACACCATATATTTT.

The rearrangement links TRBV15 to TRBJ2-7, with TRBD2 identical over 12 bases. The CDR3 totals 16 residues. Trimming cost V 0 bases and J 2 bases; bases outside gene matches: 2. Germline V gene data show CDR1 as LNHNV and CDR2 as YYDKDF (reference sequence). The CDR3 DNA reads as TGTGCCACCAGCAGAGATAGGACTAGCGGGACCTACGAGCAGTACTTC. It specifies CATSRDRTSGTYEQYF.

This chain links TRBV5-1 with TRBJ1-5, with D uncertain. Germline V CDR1 and CDR2: SGHRS, YFSETQ. V was pared by 4 bases and J by 7 bases, with 18 bases between. This CDR3 contains 15 residues. The CDR3, as DNA: TGCGCCAGCAGCCCCGGTGGAGGACTGGGACAGCCCCAGCATTTT. It translates to CASSPGGGLGQPQHF.

The chain uses TRBV2 and TRBJ1-5; TRBD1 might be the D (6 bases). The CDR3 covers 15 residues. V was cut by 0 bases and J by 7 bases, with 13 bases left in between. Germline values: CDR1 SNHLY, CDR2 FYNNEI. The CDR3 coding sequence is TGTGCCAGCAGTGAAGCGCGGGGGGCGGGACAGCCCCAGCATTTT. Its protein is CASSEARGAGQPQHF.

This chain links TRBV28 with TRBJ1-2; 9 bases fit TRBD1. The germline V gene encodes CDR1 MDHEN and CDR2 SYDVKM. J lost 7 bases, V lost 7 bases, and 22 bases had no gene match. This CDR3 region has 18 residues. CDR3 region: CASIGPRGQGHTHPGYTF. For the CDR3, the DNA is TGTGCCAGCATTGGCCCTCGGGGACAGGGTCATACCCATCCTGGCTACACCTTC.

The chain links TRBV5-1 to TRBJ1-6; 8 nucleotides align to TRBD1. V lost 6 bases, J lost 0 bases, and 5 bases stayed unmatched. The CDR3 has 16 amino acids. Germline loops: CDR1 SGHRS, CDR2 YFSETQ. CDR3 amino acids: CASTWTGHSYNSPLHF. DNA of the CDR3: TGCGCCAGCACCTGGACAGGGCACTCCTATAATTCACCCCTCCACTTT.

This clone was seen a single time. The chain joins TRBV9 to TRBJ1-6; possible D gene TRBD1, 5 bases. CDR3 length: 16 amino acids. Per the germline V gene, CDR1 is SGDLS and CDR2 is YYNGEE. V was clipped by 1 base and J by 7 bases, with 15 bases between them. The CDR3 reads CASSVSPGLKNSPLHF. DNA for the CDR3: TGTGCCAGCAGCGTATCTCCAGGGCTAAAGAATTCACCCCTCCACTTT.

The chain employs TRBV5-6 and TRBJ1-1; 11 nucleotides agree with TRBD1. The CDR3 is 16 amino acids. Germline V gene sequence: CDR1 SGHDT, CDR2 YYEEEE. Trimming cost V 0 bases and J 5 bases; bases outside gene matches: 6. CDR3 amino acids: CASSLAAGTGGTEAFF. In DNA form, the CDR3 reads TGTGCCAGCAGCTTGGCCGCGGGGACAGGGGGAACTGAAGCTTTCTTT.

This chain connects TRBV2 to TRBJ1-2, with 7 bases fitting TRBD1. This CDR3 region has 13 residues. The germline V gene has CDR1 SNHLY and CDR2 FYNNEI. Trimming cost V 6 bases and J 7 bases; bases outside gene matches: 8. CDR3 sequence (DNA): TGTGCCAGCAGCCTGGGGACAGCGCGTGGCTACACCTTC. Its protein product is CASSLGTARGYTF. The full variable domain, with the rest looked up from reference TRBV2 and TRBJ1-2, is EPEVTQTPSHQVTQMGQEVILRCVPISNHLYFYWYRQILGQKVEFLVSFYNNEISEKSEIFDDQFSVERPDGSNFTLKIRSTKLEDSAMYFCASSLGTARGYTFGSGTRLTVV.

The gene calls are TRBV7-2 and TRBJ2-7; possibly TRBD1 for D (6 bases). V was clipped by 6 bases and J by 1 base, with 10 bases between them. Germline CDR1 reads SGHTA; CDR2 reads FQGNSA. The length of the CDR3 is 13 residues. This chain's CDR3 is CASRFTGSYEQYF. DNA of the CDR3: TGTGCCAGCAGGTTCACAGGGTCCTACGAGCAGTACTTC.

V usage is TRBV7-3 and J usage is TRBJ2-6; D might be TRBD1 (5 bases). The CDR3 sequence is 17 residues long. V dropped 2 bases and J dropped 4 bases, with 15 bases sitting between them. Per germline, CDR1 SGHTA and CDR2 FQGTGA. The CDR3 DNA is TGTGCCAGCAGCTTAGGTCTGGGGCTGAGCGGGGCCAACGTCCTGACTTTC. This sequence encodes CASSLGLGLSGANVLTF.

The J gene is TRBJ2-2, the V gene TRBV5-6; 8 bases align to TRBD1. CDR3 length: 15 amino acids. V lost 2 bases to trimming and J lost 5 bases; unmatched junction nucleotides: 5. Per the germline V gene, CDR1 is SGHDT and CDR2 is YYEEEE. The CDR3 region has the DNA TGTGCCAGCAGCTTTGACAGGGGTGGGACCGGGGAGCTGTTTTTT. This codes for CASSFDRGGTGELFF.

This chain joins TRBV5-1 and TRBJ1-6; no clear D. This CDR3 comprises 16 residues. V was pared by 1 base and J by 7 bases, with 15 bases between. Germline-derived CDR1 and CDR2 are SGHRS and YFSETQ. The CDR3 region has the DNA TGCGCCAGCAGCTTGTCATCGGCGGCGGTGAATTCACCCCTCCACTTT. Its translation: CASSLSSAAVNSPLHF.

This clone was seen a few times. V and J are TRBV2 and TRBJ2-2; D perhaps matches TRBD1 (5 bases). CDR3 size: 15 residues. Germline lookup yields CDR1 SNHLY and CDR2 FYNNEI. V was cut by 0 bases and J by 0 bases, with 5 bases left in between. In nucleotides, the CDR3 is TGTGCCAGCAGTGAAGCAGGGGCGAACACCGGGGAGCTGTTTTTT. Translating gives CASSEAGANTGELFF.

This chain connects TRBV5-1 to TRBJ2-7; 11 bases are a match to TRBD2. CDR1 SGHRS and CDR2 YFSETQ come from the germline V gene. The CDR3 has 16 amino acids. V lost 4 bases to trimming and J lost 2 bases; unmatched junction nucleotides: 8. The DNA of the CDR3 is TGCGCCAGCAGCCCCGACCTAGCGGGGGGCGCCTACGAGCAGTACTTC. It codes for CASSPDLAGGAYEQYF.

The rearrangement links TRBV6-6 to TRBJ1-1, with TRBD1 identical over 9 bases. The CDR3 is made up of 16 amino acids. The trim removed 6 bases at V and 0 bases at J, leaving 8 bases unmatched. Germline-derived CDR1 and CDR2 are MNHNY and SVGAGI (reference sequence). The CDR3 loop is CASRPNRGRMNTEAFF. The CDR3 bases are TGTGCCAGCAGGCCGAACAGGGGGCGAATGAACACTGAAGCTTTCTTT.